The T cell receptor beta chain under discussion was sequenced for a study of cytomegalovirus exposure and HLA in healthy donors. The PCR employed 60 Vbeta primers together with 13 Jbeta primers. Data came from immunoSEQ multiplex PCR; TCRdb stores just in-frame clones and leaves some out. The sample contains about 160,000 clones, about four fifths of which appear only once. V lost 4 bases, J lost 2 bases, and 5 bases stayed unmatched. CDR3 length: 16 amino acids. Germline V CDR1 and CDR2: SGHAT, FQNNGV. This clone was observed once. The specimen sequenced was PBMCs. V gene TRBV11-2 combines with J gene TRBJ2-1; 10 nucleotides agree with TRBD1. This clonotype originated in a woman aged 50 to 60 in good health and CMV-seronegative. The chain's CDR3 is CASSYAGTGAYNEQFF. In nucleotides, the CDR3 is TGTGCCAGCAGCTACGCCGGGACAGGGGCCTACAATGAGCAGTTCTTC.